This entry features one T cell receptor (beta chain) sequence. Antigen specificity is unknown. Time point reported: week 47, end of study. Vaccination comprised doses that each held 300 ug of mutant IDH1 20-mer peptide, plus topical imiquimod. Eight vaccine doses were administered to patients at weeks 1, 3, 5, 7, 11, 15, 19 and 23. Profiling relied on immunoSEQ multiplex PCR, and the TCRdb table lists in-frame clones only, not all of them. This sample carries around 50,000 clones, approximately 65% of them seen once, and the ten largest clones take under 5.5%. The sample originates from a study of a mutant IDH1 vaccine in newly diagnosed glioma. Across the whole study: Patients got radiotherapy, temozolomide, or both beforehand, and most got both.

The study, taken as a whole, reports: Apparently, pseudoprogression bore no relation to changes among the top peripheral T cell clonotypes.

V lost 3 bases and J lost 4; bases outside the gene matches: 13. Per the germline V gene, CDR1 is MGHRA and CDR2 is YSYEKL. The CDR3 has 17 amino acids. This TCR was recovered from a man aged 35-49 years with glioma. Some clones in this sample may be carry-over from other donors' samples. The sequencing used peripheral blood mononuclear cells (PBMCs), collected from a glioma patient whose treatment included an IDH1 peptide vaccine. This chain connects TRBV4-1 to TRBJ1-2; TRBD1 matches 8 bases. CDR3 amino acids: CASSQALGAGGLYGYTF. The CDR3 coding sequence is TGCGCCAGCAGCCAGGCCTTAGGGGCAGGGGGCCTCTATGGCTACACCTTC.